This TCR beta chain was captured by sequencing in a study of beta chain features in type 1 diabetes. Reverse transcribing all isolated RNA meant expressed TCRB transcripts were sequenced. Data came from immunoSEQ multiplex PCR; TCRdb stores just in-frame clones and leaves some out. Of 300,000 to 450,000 clones listed, around 13% are singletons. V lost 6 bases to trimming and J lost 4 bases, with 18 bases between them. Germline V CDR1 and CDR2: MDHEN, SYDVKM. This CDR3 is 15 amino acids long. This clone was recorded a few times. This chain uses TRBV28 with TRBJ1-2, with a possible D match to TRBD1 (5 bases). The clonotype originates from a man younger than 35 in good health. What was sequenced was naive CD4+ T cells from blood. CDR3 sequence reads: CASRPSGQGGYGYTF. CDR3 DNA sequence: TGTGCCAGCAGACCATCCGGGCAGGGAGGCTATGGCTACACCTTC.